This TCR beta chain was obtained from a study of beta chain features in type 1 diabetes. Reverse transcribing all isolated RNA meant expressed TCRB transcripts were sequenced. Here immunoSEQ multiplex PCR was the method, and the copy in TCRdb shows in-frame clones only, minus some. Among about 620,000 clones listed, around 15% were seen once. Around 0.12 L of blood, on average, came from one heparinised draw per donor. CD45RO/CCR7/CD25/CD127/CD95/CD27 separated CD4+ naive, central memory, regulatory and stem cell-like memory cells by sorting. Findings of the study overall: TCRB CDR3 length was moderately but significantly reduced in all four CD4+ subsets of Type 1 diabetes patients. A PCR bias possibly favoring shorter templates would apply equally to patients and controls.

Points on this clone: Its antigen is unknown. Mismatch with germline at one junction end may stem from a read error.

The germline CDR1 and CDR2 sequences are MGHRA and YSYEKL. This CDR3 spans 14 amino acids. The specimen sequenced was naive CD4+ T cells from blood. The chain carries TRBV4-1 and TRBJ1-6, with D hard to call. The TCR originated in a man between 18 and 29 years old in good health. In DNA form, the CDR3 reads TGCGCCAGCAGCCAGGACTCCCATAATTCACCCCTCCACTTT. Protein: CASSQDSHNSPLHF.